One sample yielded the 18 T cell receptor beta chains listed below, sequenced in a study of blood T cells in healthy people across ages. Then a second PCR, running about 6 to 11 cycles, was carried out with a sample-barcoded 5' primer and a J-beta primer mix. TCRdb re-called the 5' RACE reads through MiXCR, storing one row per CDR3 protein. The sample contains 750,000 to 950,000 distinct CDR3 sequences, 25% to 35% of which appear only once. The data were also submitted as part of a second study, on T cells of mothers and their children.

Material: blood. These receptors were obtained from a woman in her thirties or forties in good health.

The gene calls are TRBV6-2 or TRBV6-3 and TRBJ1-5; the match to TRBD1 covers 9 bases. Germline V gives CDR1 MNHEY, CDR2 SVGEGT. The V gene end was trimmed by 7 bases and the J gene end by 6 bases; junction bases not matched to a gene: 19. The CDR3 spans 18 residues. The CDR3 loop is CASTTEGTGYGFGQPQHF. In DNA form, the CDR3 reads TGTGCCAGCACCACCGAGGGGACAGGGTATGGGTTTGGTCAGCCCCAGCATTTT.

This clonotype has just a few counts. The J gene is TRBJ2-3, the V gene TRBV5-5, with 13 bases that match TRBD2. V was pared by 5 bases and J by 0 bases, with 9 bases of the junction left unmatched. CDR1 is SGHKS and CDR2 is YYEKEE in the germline V gene (reference sequence). This CDR3 contains 18 residues. For the CDR3, the DNA is TGTGCCAGCAGGTCCCGCGGGACTAGCGGGACTAGCACAGATACGCAGTATTTT. Translating gives CASRSRGTSGTSTDTQYF.

The genes are TRBV20-1 and TRBJ2-4, with TRBD1 as a possible D gene (5 bases). Germline assignment: CDR1 DFQATT and CDR2 SNEGSKA (reference sequence). V lost 4 bases and J lost 9, with 10 bases in between. This CDR3 is 11 amino acids long. CDR3 DNA sequence: TGCAGTGCTACCAGGGAAGCCATTCAGTACTTC. This encodes CSATREAIQYF.

In this sample, this clonotype turned up many times. The chain recombines TRBV15 with TRBJ2-7; 9 bases fit TRBD2. V gave up 1 base and J gave up 7 bases; unmatched junction bases: 8. CDR1 is LNHNV, CDR2 YYDKDF, per germline (reference sequence). This CDR3 spans 15 amino acids. The CDR3 coding sequence is TGTGCCACCAGCAGAGTACTAGCGGGCATTCAGGAGCAGTACTTC. As protein: CATSRVLAGIQEQYF.

This clonotype came up once. This clone may be a read error of a much larger clone one base away. The genes are TRBV20-1 and TRBJ2-1, with TRBD1 matching 9 bases. This CDR3 is built from 16 residues. V lost 7 bases, J lost 4 bases, and 14 bases stayed unmatched. The germline V gene encodes CDR1 DFQATT and CDR2 SNEGSKA (reference sequence). The CDR3, as DNA: TGCAGTGTATCGAAGTCCGGGACAGGGTCTTACAATGAGCAGTTCTTC. This sequence encodes CSVSKSGTGSYNEQFF.

In this sample, this clonotype turned up a few times. Here the CDR3 DNA reads TGTGCCAGCACCCCCGGGGGTGAGACCCAGTACTTC. It specifies CASTPGGETQYF. The V gene is TRBV12-3 or TRBV12-4, the J gene TRBJ2-5, with D tentatively TRBD2 (6 bases). V lost 7 bases and J lost 5, with 11 bases in between. The CDR3 totals 12 residues.

This clonotype has at least ten counts. The chain links TRBV9 to TRBJ2-7; 7 nucleotides align to TRBD2. In germline, CDR1 is SGDLS, CDR2 YYNGEE. The CDR3 totals 15 residues. Unmatched junction bases numbered 4, after V lost 1 base and J lost 0 bases. CDR3 protein: CASSVSGVNSYEQYF. CDR3 in DNA: TGTGCCAGCAGCGTAAGCGGGGTCAACTCCTACGAGCAGTACTTC.

This clonotype was seen a few times. The chain recombines TRBV24-1 with TRBJ2-1; possibly TRBD1 or TRBD2 for D (5 bases each). V shed 9 bases and J shed 0 bases, with 8 bases lying between them. Germline CDR1 reads KGHDR; CDR2 reads SFDVKD. The CDR3 has 13 residues. The chain's CDR3 is CATEGSSYNEQFF. CDR3 bases: TGTGCCACCGAGGGGAGCTCCTACAATGAGCAGTTCTTC.

This clonotype has at least ten counts. The chain combines TRBV18 with TRBJ1-2, with D tentatively TRBD1 (5 bases). Trimming removed 5 bases from V and 2 bases from J, with 6 bases in between. Per the germline V gene, CDR1 is KGHSH and CDR2 is LQKENI. CDR3 length: 12 amino acids. The CDR3 is CASSRQNYGYTF. Written as DNA, the CDR3 is TGTGCCAGCTCAAGACAGAACTATGGCTACACCTTC.

In its sample, this clonotype was seen a few times. The chain carries TRBV3-1 and TRBJ1-3; D remains ambiguous. V dropped 1 base and J dropped 3 bases, with 4 bases sitting between them. The germline gives CDR1 LGHDT, CDR2 YNNKEL (reference sequence). The CDR3 runs 13 residues. CDR3 DNA: TGTGCCAGCAGCCAAGGAATTGGAAACACCATATATTTT. It specifies CASSQGIGNTIYF.

The chain joins TRBV3-1 to TRBJ1-1; tentative D call: TRBD1 (5 bases). This CDR3 region has 16 residues. Germline V gene lookup returns CDR1 LGHDT and CDR2 YNNKEL (reference sequence). The V gene lost 4 bases and the J gene lost 0 bases, with 15 bases spanning the gap. CDR3 sequence: CASSLGGEFVNTEAFF. For the CDR3, the DNA is TGTGCCAGCAGCCTGGGAGGGGAGTTTGTGAACACTGAAGCTTTCTTT.

This clonotype was found a few times. The J gene is TRBJ1-6, the V gene TRBV20-1, with TRBD1 identical over 7 bases. Germline V lookup: CDR1 DFQATT, CDR2 SNEGSKA (reference sequence). The ends lost 1 base at V and 4 bases at J; junction bases unmatched: 10. CDR3 length: 17 residues. The CDR3 here is CSARAILAGQYNSPLHF. The CDR3 region has the DNA TGCAGTGCTAGAGCCATACTGGCGGGACAGTATAATTCACCCCTCCACTTT.

This clonotype was counted only a few times. Its ends do not fully match the called genes, so a read error is possible. This sequence joins TRBV7-9 and TRBJ2-7, with D possibly being TRBD1 (6 bases). CDR3 length: 15 amino acids. Germline CDR1 and CDR2: SEHNR and FQNEAQ (reference sequence). CDR3 sequence: CVSSSLPGEIGEQYF. Written as DNA, the CDR3 is TGTGTCAGCAGCTCCCTACCAGGGGAGATCGGGGAGCAGTACTTC.

Regarding this clonotype: The junction departs from germline at one end; a sequencing error may be responsible. This chain connects TRBV7-2 to TRBJ2-2, with 7 bases that match TRBD1. CDR1 is SGHTA and CDR2 is FQGNSA in the germline V gene. CDR3 size: 15 residues. The CDR3, as DNA: TGTGCCAGCAGCTCGGGACAGACGAAGACCGGGGAGCTGTTTTTT. It translates to CASSSGQTKTGELFF.

The J gene is TRBJ2-1, the V gene TRBV20-1; TRBD2 aligns across 9 bases. The CDR3 contains 19 residues. Germline loops: CDR1 DFQATT, CDR2 SNEGSKA (reference sequence). Unmatched junction bases numbered 18, after V lost 6 bases and J lost 0 bases. This chain's CDR3 is CSALNGGSGGPFSYNEQFF. The CDR3 DNA follows: TGCAGTGCCCTAAATGGAGGTAGCGGGGGACCCTTCTCCTACAATGAGCAGTTCTTC.

A word on this clonotype: A much larger clone sits a single nucleotide away, making a read error possible. The rearrangement links TRBV7-2 to TRBJ2-5; TRBD2 matches at 12 bases. The length of the CDR3 is 17 residues. Germline lookup yields CDR1 SGHTA and CDR2 FQGNSA. V dropped 2 bases and J dropped 5; count of bases not matched to a gene: 9. CDR3 residues: CASSLRTSGVARETQYF. CDR3 bases: TGTGCCAGCAGCTTAAGGACTAGCGGGGTGGCACGTGAGACCCAGTACTTC.

The chain couples TRBV28 to TRBJ1-2; no reliable D call. Germline lookup yields CDR1 MDHEN and CDR2 SYDVKM. Trimming removed 8 bases from V and 4 bases from J, with 8 bases in between. The CDR3 runs 11 residues. The CDR3 here is CASRWTYGYTF. In DNA form, the CDR3 reads TGTGCCAGCCGCTGGACCTATGGCTACACCTTC.

Remarks on this clonotype: An end of the junction differs from the germline gene, which may be a read error. The CDR3 spells CASSYRDRGRDERFF. The CDR3 coding sequence is TGTGCCAGCAGTTACCGGGACAGGGGGCGGGATGAGCGGTTCTTC. The genes are TRBV12-3 or TRBV12-4 and TRBJ2-1; 12 bases fit TRBD1. The CDR3 has 15 residues.